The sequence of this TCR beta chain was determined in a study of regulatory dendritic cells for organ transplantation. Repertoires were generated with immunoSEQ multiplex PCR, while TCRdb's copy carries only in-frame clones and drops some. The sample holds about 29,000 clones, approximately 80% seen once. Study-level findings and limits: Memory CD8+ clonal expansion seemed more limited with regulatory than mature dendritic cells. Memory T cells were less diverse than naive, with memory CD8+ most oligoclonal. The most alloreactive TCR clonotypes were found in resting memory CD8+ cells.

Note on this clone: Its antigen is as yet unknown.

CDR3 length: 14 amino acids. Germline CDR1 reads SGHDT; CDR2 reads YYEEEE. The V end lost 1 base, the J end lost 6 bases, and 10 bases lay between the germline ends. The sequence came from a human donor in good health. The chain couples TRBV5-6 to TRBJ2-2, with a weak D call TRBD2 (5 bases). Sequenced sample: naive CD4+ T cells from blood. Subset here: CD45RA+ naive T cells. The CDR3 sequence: CASSLRRRSGELFF. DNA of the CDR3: TGTGCCAGCAGCTTGAGACGGAGGTCCGGGGAGCTGTTTTTT.